Each of the 12 T cell receptor beta chains below was sequenced from the same sample in a study of early T cells in non-severe SARS-CoV-2 infection. Each CDR3 protein gets one entry after TCRdb re-called the 5' RACE reads with MiXCR. The sample holds under 70,000 distinct CDR3 sequences; roughly an eighth are singletons and the top ten take 4.5% to 5.5%. Input material: whole blood. The receptors come from an adult who was a healthcare worker with PCR-confirmed SARS-CoV-2 infection or an uninfected control (not recorded which).

This clonotype occurred many times. The J gene is TRBJ1-2, the V gene TRBV27; 10 bases align to TRBD1. The germline V gene has CDR1 MNHEY and CDR2 SMNVEV (reference sequence). V was clipped by 3 bases and J by 4 bases; unmatched bases: 17. This CDR3 has 19 amino acids. CDR3 sequence reads: CASSFGRSGQGGKSYGYTF. The CDR3 DNA is TGTGCCAGCAGTTTTGGGCGCTCAGGACAGGGGGGAAAAAGCTATGGCTACACCTTC.

The J gene is TRBJ1-6, the V gene TRBV7-8; D perhaps matches TRBD1 (5 bases). Germline V CDR1 and CDR2: SGHVS, FQNEAQ. The CDR3 is 15 amino acids. V was shortened by 0 bases and J by 9 bases, with 12 bases between the two germline ends. As DNA, the CDR3 is TGTGCCAGCAGCTTAGCCCAGGGTATTGGTTCACCCCTCCACTTT. Translation: CASSLAQGIGSPLHF.

This clonotype came up a few times. This chain connects TRBV5-1 to TRBJ2-7, with a possible D match to TRBD2 (6 bases). CDR3 length equals 15 residues. With 0 bases removed from V and 3 bases from J, the gap between germline ends came to 13 bases. The germline V gene encodes CDR1 SGHRS and CDR2 YFSETQ. CDR3: CASSLAGDANYEQYF. The CDR3 DNA reads as TGCGCCAGCAGCTTGGCGGGGGACGCAAACTACGAGCAGTACTTC.

This clonotype came up many times. The rearrangement links TRBV12-3 or TRBV12-4 to TRBJ1-5; no reliable D call. The CDR3 contains 14 residues. V lost 2 bases and J 3 bases, leaving 8 bases between the germline ends. The DNA for the CDR3 is TGTGCCAGCAGTTTAATGGGTGACAATCAGCCCCAGCATTTT. The encoded protein is CASSLMGDNQPQHF.

A few counts support this clonotype. V and J are TRBV27 and TRBJ2-7, with a weak D call TRBD1 (5 bases). The length of the CDR3 is 13 residues. Germline lookup yields CDR1 MNHEY and CDR2 SMNVEV (reference sequence). V lost 4 bases, J lost 5 bases, and 12 bases lay in between. The CDR3, as DNA: TGTGCCAGCAGTTACCAGGGATCCCACGAGCAGTACTTC. Translating gives CASSYQGSHEQYF.

This clonotype was detected ten times or more. This sequence joins TRBV18 and TRBJ2-7; TRBD2 matches 10 bases. Germline values: CDR1 KGHSH, CDR2 LQKENI. This CDR3 contains 14 residues. Trimming cost V 3 bases and J 5 bases; bases outside gene matches: 4. The CDR3: CASSPGTSADEQYF. In DNA, the CDR3 is TGTGCCAGCTCACCCGGGACTAGCGCTGACGAGCAGTACTTC.

In this sample, this clonotype turned up a few times. The rearrangement uses TRBV18 and TRBJ1-4, with a tentative D call TRBD1 (5 bases). This CDR3 has 14 residues. The ends were cut back, 3 bases at V and 7 bases at J, with 12 bases in the middle. Per germline, CDR1 KGHSH and CDR2 LQKENI. CDR3 in amino acids: CASSPGTFGEKLFF. The DNA for the CDR3 is TGTGCCAGCTCACCCGGGACGTTTGGTGAAAAACTGTTTTTT. Full variable domain (remainder filled in from reference TRBV18 and TRBJ1-4): NAGVMQNPRHLVRRRGQEARLRCSPMKGHSHVYWYRQLPEEGLKFMVYLQKENIIDESGMPKERFSAEFPKEGPSILRIQQVVRGDSAAYFCASSPGTFGEKLFFGSGTQLSVL.

The chain links TRBV28 to TRBJ1-6, with D unclear. The V end was cut by 6 bases, the J end by 6 bases, with 6 bases between. CDR1 and CDR2 from the germline V gene are MDHEN and SYDVKM. CDR3 length: 12 amino acids. CDR3 nucleotide sequence: TGTGCCAGCAGCTGGGTTAATTCACCCCTCCACTTT. This codes for CASSWVNSPLHF. Variable domain in full (rest from reference TRBV28 and TRBJ1-6): DVKVTQSSRYLVKRTGEKVFLECVQDMDHENMFWYRQDPGLGLRLIYFSYDVKMKEKGDIPEGYSVSREKKERFSLILESASTNQTSMYLCASSWVNSPLHFGNGTRLTVT.

The J gene is TRBJ1-3, the V gene TRBV5-1, with D perhaps matching TRBD1 (5 bases). Trimming took off 0 bases at V and 0 bases at J, with 10 bases between the two ends. The germline CDR1 and CDR2 sequences are SGHRS and YFSETQ. The CDR3 extends over 16 amino acids. The CDR3 coding sequence is TGCGCCAGCAGCTTGGATCTAGGGGTCTCTGGAAACACCATATATTTT. Translated: CASSLDLGVSGNTIYF. The full variable domain, completed using reference TRBV5-1 and TRBJ1-3, is KAGVTQTPRYLIKTRGQQVTLSCSPISGHRSVSWYQQTPGQGLQFLFEYFSETQRNKGNFPGRFSGRQFSNSRSEMNVSTLELGDSALYLCASSLDLGVSGNTIYFGEGSWLTVV.

This chain uses TRBV28 with TRBJ1-2, with TRBD1 matching over 8 bases. The junction had 8 bases not matched to a gene; V was cut back by 4 bases and J by 7 bases. In germline, CDR1 is MDHEN, CDR2 SYDVKM. This CDR3 contains 14 residues. The CDR3 is CASSWYRGVVGYTF. The CDR3 DNA reads as TGTGCCAGCAGTTGGTACAGGGGGGTGGTTGGCTACACCTTC.

The chain has TRBV4-1 and TRBJ2-5; no clear D gene. The length of the CDR3 is 14 residues. Trimming removed 0 bases at V and 2 bases at J, with 7 bases between. The germline gives CDR1 MGHRA, CDR2 YSYEKL. CDR3 bases: TGCGCCAGCAGCCAAGAAAGTTATCAAGAGACCCAGTACTTC. This encodes CASSQESYQETQYF.

The gene calls are TRBV29-1 and TRBJ2-5; no definite D call. CDR3 length: 13 residues. Trimming stripped 3 bases from V and 5 bases from J, with 13 bases between. Germline CDR1 and CDR2: SQVTM and ANQGSEA. The CDR3 nucleotides read TGCAGCGTTGATCTGTCTTCCCTGGAGACCCAGTACTTC. Its translation: CSVDLSSLETQYF.